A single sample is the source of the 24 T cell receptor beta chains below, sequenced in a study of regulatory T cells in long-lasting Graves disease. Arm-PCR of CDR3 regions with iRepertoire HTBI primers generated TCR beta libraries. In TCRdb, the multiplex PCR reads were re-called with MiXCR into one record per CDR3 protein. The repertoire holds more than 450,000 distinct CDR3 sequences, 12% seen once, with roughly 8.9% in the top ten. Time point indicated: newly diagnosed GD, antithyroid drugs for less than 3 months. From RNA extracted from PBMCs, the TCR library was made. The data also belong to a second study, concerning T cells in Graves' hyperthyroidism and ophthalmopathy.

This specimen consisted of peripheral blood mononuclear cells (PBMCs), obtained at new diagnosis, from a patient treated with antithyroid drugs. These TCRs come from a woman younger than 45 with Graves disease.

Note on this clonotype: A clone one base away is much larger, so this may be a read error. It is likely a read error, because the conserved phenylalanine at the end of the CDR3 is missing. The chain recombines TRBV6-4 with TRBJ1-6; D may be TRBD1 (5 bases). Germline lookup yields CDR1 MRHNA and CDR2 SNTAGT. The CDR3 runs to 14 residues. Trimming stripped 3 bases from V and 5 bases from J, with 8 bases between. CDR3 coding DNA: TGTGCCAGCAGTGATGACAGTGATAATTCACCCCTCCACTCT. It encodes CASSDDSDNSPLHS.

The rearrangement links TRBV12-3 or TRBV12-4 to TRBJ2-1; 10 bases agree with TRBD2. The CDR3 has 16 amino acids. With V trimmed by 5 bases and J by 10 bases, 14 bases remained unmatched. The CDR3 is CASSPRIAGGHGEQFF. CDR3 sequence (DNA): TGTGCCAGCAGTCCTAGAATAGCGGGGGGTCACGGGGAGCAGTTCTTC.

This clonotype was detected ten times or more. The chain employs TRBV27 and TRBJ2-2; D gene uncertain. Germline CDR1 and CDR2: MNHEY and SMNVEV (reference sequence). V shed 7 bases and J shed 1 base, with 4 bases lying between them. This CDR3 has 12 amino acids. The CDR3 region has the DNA TGTGCCAGCAAGCTGAACACCGGGGAGCTGTTTTTT. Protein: CASKLNTGELFF.

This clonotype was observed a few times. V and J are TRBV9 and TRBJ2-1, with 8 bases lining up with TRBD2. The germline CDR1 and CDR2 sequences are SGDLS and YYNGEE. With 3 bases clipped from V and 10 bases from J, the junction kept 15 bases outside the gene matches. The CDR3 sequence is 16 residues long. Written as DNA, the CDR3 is TGTGCCAGCAGCGCCACCGAACTAGCGGAAAGTAGGGAGCAGTTCTTC. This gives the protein CASSATELAESREQFF.

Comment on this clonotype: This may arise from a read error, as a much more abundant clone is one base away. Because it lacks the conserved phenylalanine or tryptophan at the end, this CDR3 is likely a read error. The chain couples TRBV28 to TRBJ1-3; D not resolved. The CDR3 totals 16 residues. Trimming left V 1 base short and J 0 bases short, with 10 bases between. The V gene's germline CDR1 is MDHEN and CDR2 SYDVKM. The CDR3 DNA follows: TGTGCCAGCAGTTTATTACAGCTCTCCTCTGGAAACACCATATATTCT. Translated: CASSLLQLSSGNTIYS.

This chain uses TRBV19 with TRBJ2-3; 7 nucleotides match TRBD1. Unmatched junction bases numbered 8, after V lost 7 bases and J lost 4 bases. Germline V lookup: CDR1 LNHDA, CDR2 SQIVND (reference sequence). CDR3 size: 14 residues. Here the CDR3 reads CASMETGWADTQYF. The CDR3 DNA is TGTGCCAGTATGGAGACAGGGTGGGCAGATACGCAGTATTTT.

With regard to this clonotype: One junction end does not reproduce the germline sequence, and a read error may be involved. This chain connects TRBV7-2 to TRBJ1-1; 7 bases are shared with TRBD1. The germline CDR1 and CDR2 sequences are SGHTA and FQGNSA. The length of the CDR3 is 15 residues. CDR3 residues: CVSSLQQGSSTEAFF. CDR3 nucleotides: TGTGTCAGCAGCCTTCAACAGGGGAGTAGCACTGAAGCTTTCTTT.

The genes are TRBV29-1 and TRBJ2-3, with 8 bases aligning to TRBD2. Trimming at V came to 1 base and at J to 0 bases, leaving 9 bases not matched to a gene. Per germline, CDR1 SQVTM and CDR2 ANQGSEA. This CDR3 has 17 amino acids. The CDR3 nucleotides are TGCAGCGTTGAAGGTCGTCGAGCGGGAGCTAGCACAGATACGCAGTATTTT. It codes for CSVEGRRAGASTDTQYF.

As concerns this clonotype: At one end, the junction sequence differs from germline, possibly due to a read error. The CDR3 DNA reads as TGTGGCAGCAGTCTAACTGCAGGGGGCCAGCCCCAGCATTTT. Protein product: CGSSLTAGGQPQHF. J is TRBJ1-5 and V is TRBV28, with 8 bases identical to TRBD1. CDR3 length equals 14 residues. Per germline, CDR1 MDHEN and CDR2 SYDVKM.

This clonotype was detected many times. DNA for the CDR3: TGTGCCAGCACCGGAGCGGGACCCGCTAGGCAGGAGCAGTTCTTC. Translating it yields CASTGAGPARQEQFF. J is TRBJ2-1 and V is TRBV7-2, with 7 positions matching TRBD2. Germline V gene sequence: CDR1 SGHTA, CDR2 FQGNSA. The V and J ends lost 7 bases and 10 bases, in that order; junction bases with no gene match: 16. The CDR3 totals 15 residues.

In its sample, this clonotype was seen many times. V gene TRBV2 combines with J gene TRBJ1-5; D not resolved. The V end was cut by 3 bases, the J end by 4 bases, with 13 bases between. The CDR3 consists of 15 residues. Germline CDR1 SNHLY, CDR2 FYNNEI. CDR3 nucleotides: TGTGCCAGCAGTGAGATAGGCGTAGGGAATCAGCCCCAGCATTTT. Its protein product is CASSEIGVGNQPQHF.

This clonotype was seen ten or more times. CDR3 amino acids: CASAGQTGTQYF. In DNA form, the CDR3 reads TGTGCTAGTGCCGGACAGACCGGGACCCAGTACTTC. The chain is built from TRBV12-5 and TRBJ2-5; possible D gene TRBD1, 6 bases. Trimming removed 7 bases from V and 7 bases from J, with 13 bases in between. CDR3 length: 12 amino acids. CDR1 is LGHNT, CDR2 FRNRAP, per germline.

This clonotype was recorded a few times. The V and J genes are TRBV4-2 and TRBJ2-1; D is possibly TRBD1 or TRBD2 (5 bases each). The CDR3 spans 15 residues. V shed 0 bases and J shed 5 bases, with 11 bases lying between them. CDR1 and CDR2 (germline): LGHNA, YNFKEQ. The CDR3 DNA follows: TGTGCCAGCAGCCAAGATTACGGGACGAACAATGAGCAGTTCTTC. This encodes CASSQDYGTNNEQFF.

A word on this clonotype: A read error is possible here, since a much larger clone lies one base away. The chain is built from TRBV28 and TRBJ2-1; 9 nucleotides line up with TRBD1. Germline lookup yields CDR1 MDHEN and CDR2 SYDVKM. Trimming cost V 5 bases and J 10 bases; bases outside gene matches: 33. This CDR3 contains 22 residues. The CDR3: CASSAEPATGGELVSGRYEQFF. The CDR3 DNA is TGTGCCAGCAGTGCAGAACCGGCGACAGGGGGGGAGCTGGTGAGCGGTCGCTACGAGCAGTTCTTC.

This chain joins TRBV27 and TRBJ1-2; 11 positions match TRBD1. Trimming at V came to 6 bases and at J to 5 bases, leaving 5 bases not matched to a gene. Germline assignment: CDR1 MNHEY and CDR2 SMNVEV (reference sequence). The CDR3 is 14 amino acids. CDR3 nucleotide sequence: TGTGCCAGCAGAACCGGACAGGGGGCATATGGCTACACCTTC. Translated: CASRTGQGAYGYTF.

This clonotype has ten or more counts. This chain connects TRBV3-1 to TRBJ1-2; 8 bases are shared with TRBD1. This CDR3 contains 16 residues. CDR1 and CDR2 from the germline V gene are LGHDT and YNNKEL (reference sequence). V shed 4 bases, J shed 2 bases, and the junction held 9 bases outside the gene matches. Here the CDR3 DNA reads TGTGCCAGCAGCCGAACCTCAGGGGGCAGGAACTATGGCTACACCTTC. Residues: CASSRTSGGRNYGYTF. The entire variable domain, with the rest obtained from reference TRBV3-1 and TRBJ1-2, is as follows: DTAVSQTPKYLVTQMGNDKSIKCEQNLGHDTMYWYKQDSKKFLKIMFSYNNKELIINETVPNRFSPKSPDKAHLNLHINSLELGDSAVYFCASSRTSGGRNYGYTFGSGTRLTVV.

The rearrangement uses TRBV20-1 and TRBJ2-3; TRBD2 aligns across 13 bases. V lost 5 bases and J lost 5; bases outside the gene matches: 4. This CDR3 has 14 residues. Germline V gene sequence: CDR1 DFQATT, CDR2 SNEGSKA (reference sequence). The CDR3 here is CSAPTSGRLDTQYF. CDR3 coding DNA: TGCAGTGCTCCGACTAGCGGGAGGTTAGATACGCAGTATTTT.

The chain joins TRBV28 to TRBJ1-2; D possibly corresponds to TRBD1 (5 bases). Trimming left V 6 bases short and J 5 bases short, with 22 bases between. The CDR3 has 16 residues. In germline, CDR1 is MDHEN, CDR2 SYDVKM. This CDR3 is CASSLGGQGGTYGYTF. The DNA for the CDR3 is TGTGCCAGCAGCCTTGGTGGGCAGGGAGGGACTTATGGCTACACCTTC.

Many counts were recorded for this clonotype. The CDR3 spells CASSLAMGPNEQFF. CDR3 nucleotide sequence: TGTGCCAGCAGCTTAGCTATGGGGCCCAATGAGCAGTTCTTC. V and J are TRBV7-2 and TRBJ2-1, with D perhaps matching TRBD1 (5 bases). The CDR3 contains 14 residues. V shed 0 bases and J shed 6 bases, with 9 bases lying between them. Germline-derived CDR1 and CDR2 are SGHTA and FQGNSA. Together with reference TRBV7-2 and TRBJ2-1, the CDR3 gives the full variable domain: GAGVSQSPSNKVTEKGKDVELRCDPISGHTALYWYRQSLGQGLEFLIYFQGNSAPDKSGLPSDRFSAERTGGSVSTLTIQRTQQEDSAVYLCASSLAMGPNEQFFGPGTRLTVL.

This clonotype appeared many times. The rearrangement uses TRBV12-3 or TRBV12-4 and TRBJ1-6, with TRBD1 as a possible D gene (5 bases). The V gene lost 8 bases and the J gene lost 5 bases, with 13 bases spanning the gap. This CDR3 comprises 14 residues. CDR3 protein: CASRPGRNNSPLHF. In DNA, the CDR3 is TGTGCCAGCCGGCCGGGGCGGAATAATTCACCCCTCCACTTT.

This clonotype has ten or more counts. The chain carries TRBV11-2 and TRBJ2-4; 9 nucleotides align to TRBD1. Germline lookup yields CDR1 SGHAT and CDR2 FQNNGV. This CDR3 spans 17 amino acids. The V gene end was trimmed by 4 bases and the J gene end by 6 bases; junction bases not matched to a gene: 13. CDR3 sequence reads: CASSSLAGTGRANIQYF. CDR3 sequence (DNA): TGTGCCAGCAGCTCCCTCGCCGGGACAGGGCGTGCAAACATTCAGTACTTC.

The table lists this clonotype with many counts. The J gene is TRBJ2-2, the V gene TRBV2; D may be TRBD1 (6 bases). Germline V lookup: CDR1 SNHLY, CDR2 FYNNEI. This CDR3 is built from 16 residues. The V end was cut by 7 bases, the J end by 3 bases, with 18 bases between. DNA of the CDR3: TGTGCCAGCATTGGGACATACCGGGGATACACCGGGGAGCTGTTTTTT. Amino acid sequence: CASIGTYRGYTGELFF. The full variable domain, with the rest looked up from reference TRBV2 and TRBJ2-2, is EPEVTQTPSHQVTQMGQEVILRCVPISNHLYFYWYRQILGQKVEFLVSFYNNEISEKSEIFDDQFSVERPDGSNFTLKIRSTKLEDSAMYFCASIGTYRGYTGELFFGEGSRLTVL.

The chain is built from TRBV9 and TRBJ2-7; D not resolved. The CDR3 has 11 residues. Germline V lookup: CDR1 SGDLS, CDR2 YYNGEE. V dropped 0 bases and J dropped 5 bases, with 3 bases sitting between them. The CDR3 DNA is TGTGCCAGCAGCGTAGGCAACGAGCAGTACTTC. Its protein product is CASSVGNEQYF.

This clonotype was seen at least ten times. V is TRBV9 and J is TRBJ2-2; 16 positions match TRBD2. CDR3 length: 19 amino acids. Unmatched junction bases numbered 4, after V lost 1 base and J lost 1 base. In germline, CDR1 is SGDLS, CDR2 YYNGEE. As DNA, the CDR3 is TGTGCCAGCAGCGTATGGGGACTAGCGGGGGGGCAGAACACCGGGGAGCTGTTTTTT. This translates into CASSVWGLAGGQNTGELFF. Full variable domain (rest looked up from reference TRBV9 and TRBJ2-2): DSGVTQTPKHLITATGQRVTLRCSPRSGDLSVYWYQQSLDQGLQFLIQYYNGEERAKGNILERFSAQQFPDLHSELNLSSLELGDSALYFCASSVWGLAGGQNTGELFFGEGSRLTVL.